A selection of T cell receptor beta chains follows, all from one sample in a study of control samples from healthy donors and cancer patients. The assay was immunoSEQ multiplex PCR, and TCRdb's table has in-frame clones only and misses some. Of over 150,000 clones in the sample, 94% were seen once. The material sequenced was blood. These receptors originate from a young woman in good health. CDR3s include the opening cysteine and the closing phenylalanine or tryptophan. D genes are given only for firm matches. Clone size is stated in some rows and not others, as once, few, many or a class when expanded.

size: -; V: TRBV2; J: TRBJ2-7; D: -; DNA: TGTGCCAGCAAATTTGACGGTGACGAGCAGTACTTC; CDR3: CASKFDGDEQYF
size: -; V: TRBV7-2; J: TRBJ1-6; D: -; DNA: TGTGCCAGCAGCTTAGCCAGCAATAATTCACCCCTCCACTTT; CDR3: CASSLASNNSPLHF
size: -; V: TRBV28; J: TRBJ1-2; D: -; DNA: TGTGCCAGCAGTCCTCCCACTCGAGCAATTCACACCTTC; CDR3: CASSPPTRAIHTF
size: -; V: TRBV10-3; J: TRBJ1-4; D: -; DNA: TGTGCCATCTCGAGACATGCTCAGGGAGCTAATGAAAAACTGTTTTTT; CDR3: CAISRHAQGANEKLFF
size: -; V: TRBV6-2/TRBV6-3; J: TRBJ1-6; D: -; DNA: TGTGCCAGCAGCCTCGGACATTCCACCTCACCCCTCCACTTT; CDR3: CASSLGHSTSPLHF
size: -; V: TRBV29-1; J: TRBJ1-2; D: -; DNA: TGCAGCGTTGAAGGGACGTATGGCTACACCTTC; CDR3: CSVEGTYGYTF
size: -; V: TRBV28; J: TRBJ1-2; D: -; DNA: TGTGCAGCGGGGCAAGATCACATTAACTATGGCTACACCTTC; CDR3: CAAGQDHINYGYTF
size: -; V: TRBV16; J: TRBJ1-1; D: -; DNA: TGTGCCAGCAGCCAAAACCCGGGCCTGAGTACTGAAGCTTTCTTT; CDR3: CASSQNPGLSTEAFF
size: -; V: TRBV7-2; J: TRBJ2-1; D: TRBD2; DNA: TGTGCCAGCAGCATTAGTATAGTCGGGACTAGAGATGAGCAGTTCTTC; CDR3: CASSISIVGTRDEQFF
size: once; V: TRBV6-2/TRBV6-3; J: TRBJ2-1; D: TRBD2; DNA: TGTGCCAGCAGTTACTCCCAACTAGCGAGCGAGCAGTTCTTC; CDR3: CASSYSQLASEQFF
size: -; V: TRBV2; J: TRBJ1-2; D: -; DNA: TGTTCTCAAAAGGGGCAGGAGGATGGCTACACCTTC; CDR3: CSQKGQEDGYTF
size: -; V: TRBV6-6; J: TRBJ1-1; D: -; DNA: TGTGCCAGCAGTTACACGGAATTAAACACTGAAGCTTTCTTT; CDR3: CASSYTELNTEAFF
size: -; V: TRBV15; J: TRBJ2-7; D: -; DNA: TGTGCCACCAGCAGAAAACTCCGGGGGCAGGGCTCCTACGAGCAGTACTTC; CDR3: CATSRKLRGQGSYEQYF
size: once; V: TRBV5-4; J: TRBJ2-7; D: TRBD1; DNA: TGTGCCAGCAGCTCCCGGACAGGGGAAAACGACGAGCAGTACTTC; CDR3: CASSSRTGENDEQYF
size: -; V: TRBV14; J: TRBJ1-3; D: TRBD1; DNA: TGTGCCAGCAGCGAAGACGGGCCCCCTACAGGGGCTGGAAACACCATATATTTT; CDR3: CASSEDGPPTGAGNTIYF
size: -; V: TRBV19; J: TRBJ2-3; D: -; DNA: TGTGCCAGTAGTAACACCGGGACGGCAGATACGCAGTATTTT; CDR3: CASSNTGTADTQYF
size: -; V: TRBV18; J: TRBJ1-2; D: TRBD1; DNA: TGTGCCAGCTCTCCCGGACAGGGTTTATATGGCTACACCTTC; CDR3: CASSPGQGLYGYTF
size: -; V: TRBV6-5; J: TRBJ1-1; D: -; DNA: TGTGCCAGCAGAAAGAACACTGAAGCTTTCTTT; CDR3: CASRKNTEAFF
size: -; V: TRBV3-1/TRBV3-2; J: TRBJ2-7; D: -; DNA: TGTGCCAGCAGCCAGGCGGGCGAGCAGTACTTC; CDR3: CASSQAGEQYF
size: -; V: TRBV28; J: TRBJ1-5; D: -; DNA: TGTGCCAGCAACATGGGACACGAAAATCAGCCCCAGCATTTT; CDR3: CASNMGHENQPQHF
size: -; V: TRBV18; J: TRBJ1-1; D: -; DNA: TGTGCCAGCTCACCGTTGGTAGTGAGCACTGAAGCTTTCTTT; CDR3: CASSPLVVSTEAFF
size: -; V: TRBV16; J: TRBJ2-7; D: TRBD1; DNA: TGTGCCAGCAGCCCGGGACAGGTTTCCTACGAGCAGTACTTC; CDR3: CASSPGQVSYEQYF
size: -; V: TRBV11-2; J: TRBJ1-2; D: TRBD1; DNA: TGTGCCAGCAGCCCCCCGACAGGGGGGAGCTATGGCTACACCTTC; CDR3: CASSPPTGGSYGYTF
size: -; V: TRBV28; J: TRBJ1-2; D: -; DNA: TGTGCCAGCAGTTCCCCGACAGAAGCTAACTATGGCTACACCTTC; CDR3: CASSSPTEANYGYTF
size: -; V: TRBV6-1; J: TRBJ1-5; D: -; DNA: TGTGCCAGCAGTGAGCAAGTGCAGCCCCAGCATTTT; CDR3: CASSEQVQPQHF
size: -; V: TRBV3-1/TRBV3-2; J: TRBJ2-7; D: TRBD1; DNA: TGTGCCAGCAGCCCGACAGGGGTCGAGCAGTACTTC; CDR3: CASSPTGVEQYF
size: -; V: TRBV5-1; J: TRBJ2-3; D: TRBD1; DNA: TGCGCCAGCAGCTTAGTACAGGGGATAGATACGCAGTATTTT; CDR3: CASSLVQGIDTQYF
size: -; V: TRBV4-3; J: TRBJ2-5; D: -; DNA: TGCGCCAGCAGCCAAGAAGACGGTCCAATGGAGACCCAGTACTTC; CDR3: CASSQEDGPMETQYF
size: -; V: TRBV10-2; J: TRBJ2-5; D: -; DNA: TGCGCCAGCAGCCAGGGTGAGGAGACCCAGTACTTC; CDR3: CASSQGEETQYF
size: -; V: TRBV28; J: TRBJ2-3; D: TRBD1; DNA: TGTGCCAGCAGTCCTGGGACAGGGAACACAGATACGCAGTATTTT; CDR3: CASSPGTGNTDTQYF
size: -; V: TRBV19; J: TRBJ2-6; D: -; DNA: TGTGCCAGTAGTCCCCGGATACAGTCCCTTCTCTCTGGGGCCAACGTCCTGACTTTC; CDR3: CASSPRIQSLLSGANVLTF
size: -; V: TRBV4-2; J: TRBJ2-2; D: TRBD2; DNA: TGTGCCAGCAGCCAGAAGGGACTAGCGGGAGGTATCGTCGGGGAGCTGTTTTTT; CDR3: CASSQKGLAGGIVGELFF
size: -; V: TRBV7-8; J: TRBJ1-5; D: -; DNA: TGTGCCAGCAGCTTACTAGGCCTTTCCAGCAATCAGCCCCAGCATTTT; CDR3: CASSLLGLSSNQPQHF
size: -; V: TRBV3-1/TRBV3-2; J: TRBJ1-1; D: -; DNA: TGTGCCAGCAGCCCCCGGAACACTGAAGCTTTCTTT; CDR3: CASSPRNTEAFF
size: -; V: TRBV11-1; J: TRBJ1-2; D: -; DNA: TGTGCCAGCAGCTTGTCTTCTAACTATGGCTACACCTTC; CDR3: CASSLSSNYGYTF
size: -; V: TRBV28; J: TRBJ1-1; D: -; DNA: TGTGCCAGCAGTGGACAGTTCACTGAAGCTTTCTTT; CDR3: CASSGQFTEAFF
size: -; V: TRBV19; J: TRBJ1-5; D: TRBD1; DNA: TGTGCCAGTCTGGACAGGGGGAGAGGCAATCAGCCCCAGCATTTT; CDR3: CASLDRGRGNQPQHF
size: -; V: TRBV11-3; J: TRBJ2-7; D: -; DNA: TGTGCCAGCAGCAGTGCCGACCGAACTTACGAGCAGTACTTC; CDR3: CASSSADRTYEQYF
size: -; V: TRBV7-6; J: TRBJ1-6; D: TRBD1; DNA: TGTGCCAGCAGCCCAGAGGGGACAGTAGGCTCACCCCTCCACTTT; CDR3: CASSPEGTVGSPLHF
size: -; V: TRBV5-4; J: TRBJ2-5; D: -; DNA: TGTGCCAGCAGCTTCCCCGGGACCCGCGAGACCCAGTACTTC; CDR3: CASSFPGTRETQYF
size: -; V: TRBV5-1; J: TRBJ2-2; D: TRBD1; DNA: TGCGCCAGCAGACCCGGGACAGGGTACACCGGGGAGCTGTTTTTT; CDR3: CASRPGTGYTGELFF
size: -; V: TRBV11-2; J: TRBJ1-2; D: -; DNA: TGTGCCAGCAGCTTAGGACAGGTTGATGGCTACACCTTC; CDR3: CASSLGQVDGYTF
size: few; V: TRBV4-1; J: TRBJ1-4; D: TRBD1; DNA: TGCGCCAGCAGCCAACAGGGGGCTGAAAAACTGTTTTTT; CDR3: CASSQQGAEKLFF
size: -; V: TRBV6-6; J: TRBJ2-3; D: TRBD1; DNA: TGTGCCAGCAGTTACCCGGGACAGGGAACCGATACGCAGTATTTT; CDR3: CASSYPGQGTDTQYF